Each of the 27 T cell receptor beta chains below was sequenced from the same sample in a study of T-cell memory formation after mild COVID-19. TCRdb called the 5' RACE reads again in MiXCR, with one record for every CDR3 protein. The sample gives 65,000 to 90,000 distinct CDR3 sequences, over 10% of which show up once; more than 35% is in the top ten. Sequenced input: PBMCs or a T cell subset sorted from them (not recorded which). The origin of the receptors is a man between 18 and 29 years old who had mild COVID-19 (a few samples of this study predate the infection). Cell type and time point are not known.

The chain links TRBV4-1 to TRBJ1-2; D gene uncertain. The germline V and J ends were trimmed by 0 bases and 4 bases, with 15 bases remaining between them. Germline V gene data show CDR1 as MGHRA and CDR2 as YSYEKL. This CDR3 spans 16 amino acids. In DNA, the CDR3 is TGCGCCAGCAGCCAAGAGGCGGAACCCCCGGGCTATGGCTACACCTTC. Translating gives CASSQEAEPPGYGYTF.

Turning to this clonotype: An end of the junction differs from the germline gene, which may be a read error. The chain is built from TRBV5-1 and TRBJ2-1; D possibly matches TRBD1 or TRBD2 (5 bases each). The CDR3 has 15 amino acids. Germline V gives CDR1 SGHRS, CDR2 YFSETQ. CDR3 sequence reads: CASSARLGTYTEQFF. CDR3 bases: TGCGCCAGCAGCGCGAGACTGGGGACCTACACTGAGCAGTTCTTC.

The chain carries TRBV20-1 and TRBJ1-2; TRBD1 is a possible D gene (6 bases). The V end was cut by 3 bases, the J end by 5 bases, with 13 bases between. This CDR3 comprises 13 residues. Germline values: CDR1 DFQATT, CDR2 SNEGSKA (reference sequence). CDR3 region: CSASPGQKYGYTF. The CDR3, as DNA: TGCAGTGCTAGCCCAGGACAGAAGTATGGCTACACCTTC.

This clonotype was counted a few times. The J gene is TRBJ2-7, the V gene TRBV7-2; TRBD2 matches at 11 bases. This CDR3 has 15 amino acids. The V gene end was trimmed by 4 bases and the J gene end by 3 bases; junction bases not matched to a gene: 5. The germline CDR1 and CDR2 sequences are SGHTA and FQGNSA. In DNA, the CDR3 is TGTGCCAGCAGCTCCGGGACTAGCGGTGGCTACGAGCAGTACTTC. It translates to CASSSGTSGGYEQYF.

V usage is TRBV7-9 and J usage is TRBJ2-1; D is perhaps TRBD1 (5 bases). This CDR3 spans 12 amino acids. Germline V lookup: CDR1 SEHNR, CDR2 FQNEAQ (reference sequence). Deletions cut 4 bases from V and 7 bases from J, with 8 bases between. The CDR3 reads CASSSSGNEQFF. The CDR3 DNA reads TGTGCCAGCAGCTCTTCAGGGAATGAGCAGTTCTTC.

The chain recombines TRBV27 with TRBJ1-2; D perhaps matches TRBD1 (5 bases). Trimming cost V 0 bases and J 10 bases, with 18 bases left between them. Germline V CDR1 and CDR2: MNHEY, SMNVEV (reference sequence). The CDR3 spans 15 residues. The CDR3 protein is CASSLSLGQTASYTF. In nucleotides, the CDR3 is TGTGCCAGCAGTTTATCTTTGGGGCAGACAGCTTCCTACACCTTC.

This clonotype was detected a few times. This rearrangement joins TRBV5-1 to TRBJ2-2, with 9 bases that match TRBD1. This CDR3 comprises 15 residues. Germline V gene lookup returns CDR1 SGHRS and CDR2 YFSETQ. V lost 4 bases to trimming and J lost 7 bases; unmatched junction nucleotides: 8. The CDR3 DNA follows: TGCGCCAGCAGCCGGACAGGGGCGGATAACGGGGAGCTGTTTTTT. It encodes CASSRTGADNGELFF. Filled out from reference TRBV5-1 and TRBJ2-2, the complete variable domain reads KAGVTQTPRYLIKTRGQQVTLSCSPISGHRSVSWYQQTPGQGLQFLFEYFSETQRNKGNFPGRFSGRQFSNSRSEMNVSTLELGDSALYLCASSRTGADNGELFFGEGSRLTVL.

This chain uses TRBV5-1 with TRBJ2-1, with D maybe TRBD2 (5 bases). The CDR3 contains 12 residues. Looked up from germline, CDR1 is SGHRS and CDR2 is YFSETQ. Trimming cost V 4 bases and J 6 bases, with 8 bases left between them. The CDR3 loop reads CASSKDFNEQFF. The CDR3 bases are TGCGCCAGCAGCAAGGACTTCAATGAGCAGTTCTTC.

The V call is TRBV4-3, the J call TRBJ1-5; D gene ambiguous. CDR1 LGHNA and CDR2 YSLEER come from the germline V gene. The CDR3 is 15 amino acids. V lost 0 bases and J lost 7, with 13 bases in between. CDR3: CASSQDGAVGQPQHF. DNA for the CDR3: TGCGCCAGCAGCCAAGATGGCGCAGTGGGGCAGCCCCAGCATTTT.

The sample holds a few counts of this clonotype. The J gene is TRBJ1-5, the V gene TRBV15; D is ambiguous. Germline values: CDR1 LNHNV, CDR2 YYDKDF (reference sequence). CDR3 length: 14 residues. Trimming stripped 1 base from V and 4 bases from J, with 8 bases between. Here the CDR3 DNA reads TGTGCCACCAGCAGAGCCGCCCTGAATCAGCCCCAGCATTTT. It yields the protein CATSRAALNQPQHF.

The genes are TRBV6-1 and TRBJ2-7; D not certain. There are 12 residues in the CDR3. V gave up 10 bases and J gave up 3 bases, with 13 bases separating them. In germline, CDR1 is MNHNS, CDR2 SASEGT. CDR3 region: CATRTDIYEQYF. The CDR3 DNA follows: TGTGCCACCAGGACGGATATCTACGAGCAGTACTTC.

This clonotype was found many times. V is TRBV7-6 and J is TRBJ2-7; unclear D gene. Germline V gene data show CDR1 as SGHVS and CDR2 as FNYEAQ. Trimming removed 1 base from V and 4 bases from J, with 14 bases in between. The CDR3 length is 15 residues. The CDR3 protein is CASSLGSGGLYEQYF. CDR3 coding DNA: TGTGCCAGCAGCTTAGGTAGTGGTGGTCTGTACGAGCAGTACTTC.

This clonotype was seen ten or more times. The gene calls are TRBV27 and TRBJ2-5; weak D call: TRBD2 (6 bases). The germline CDR1 and CDR2 sequences are MNHEY and SMNVEV (reference sequence). This CDR3 has 14 residues. V was clipped by 8 bases and J by 5 bases, with 18 bases between them. The chain's CDR3 is CASRLGIRGETQYF. The CDR3 DNA reads as TGTGCCAGCCGGTTGGGGATCCGGGGGGAGACCCAGTACTTC.

Note on this clonotype: At one of its ends the junction is not consistent with the germline gene, which may arise from a read error. The chain recombines TRBV7-8 with TRBJ1-2, with D maybe TRBD1 (5 bases). The germline gives CDR1 SGHVS, CDR2 FQNEAQ. The CDR3 is 14 amino acids. Here the CDR3 DNA reads TGTGCCAGCAGCTTAGCGGACTTAATCGGGACCGAAGCCTGG. Translated: CASSLADLIGTEAW.

This clonotype was found a few times. The chain employs TRBV7-2 and TRBJ2-1; 14 bases line up with TRBD2. V shed 2 bases and J 3 bases; nucleotides not matched to a gene: 6. The CDR3 consists of 18 residues. The germline V gene encodes CDR1 SGHTA and CDR2 FQGNSA. CDR3 loop: CASSLPTSGGAGYNEQFF. CDR3 DNA sequence: TGTGCCAGCAGCTTACCGACTAGCGGGGGGGCCGGCTACAATGAGCAGTTCTTC. The whole variable domain, remainder taken from reference TRBV7-2 and TRBJ2-1, is GAGVSQSPSNKVTEKGKDVELRCDPISGHTALYWYRQSLGQGLEFLIYFQGNSAPDKSGLPSDRFSAERTGGSVSTLTIQRTQQEDSAVYLCASSLPTSGGAGYNEQFFGPGTRLTVL.

This clonotype was observed a handful of times. The chain carries TRBV10-3 and TRBJ2-7, with 10 bases that match TRBD1. The CDR3 is made up of 14 amino acids. Germline CDR1 and CDR2: ENHRY and SYGVKD. V gave up 6 bases and J gave up 3 bases; unmatched junction bases: 5. The CDR3 sequence: CAISPGTGDYEQYV. In nucleotides, the CDR3 is TGTGCCATCAGCCCCGGGACAGGGGACTACGAGCAGTACGTC.

This clonotype has a count of ten or more. The chain combines TRBV29-1 with TRBJ1-2; possibly TRBD1 for D (6 bases). This CDR3 is 13 amino acids long. CDR1 SQVTM and CDR2 ANQGSEA come from the germline V gene. The germline V and J ends were trimmed by 5 bases and 1 base, with 11 bases remaining between them. Written as DNA, the CDR3 is TGCAGCGTTAAGGGGGGTGATAACTATGGCTACACCTTC. The encoded protein is CSVKGGDNYGYTF.

This clonotype was found a few times. The genes are TRBV27 and TRBJ2-1; D may be TRBD2 (5 bases). V was trimmed by 3 bases and J by 7 bases, leaving 7 bases between them. CDR1 and CDR2 (germline): MNHEY, SMNVEV (reference sequence). This CDR3 has 12 residues. The CDR3 DNA follows: TGTGCCAGCAGTTTTCGGGGAAATGAGCAGTTCTTC. This sequence encodes CASSFRGNEQFF.

In its sample, this clonotype is medium-sized. V gene TRBV6-2 or TRBV6-3 combines with J gene TRBJ2-2; 9 positions match TRBD1. The CDR3 loop spans 16 amino acids. Germline assignment: CDR1 MNHEY and CDR2 SVGEGT. J gave up 8 bases and V 3 bases, and 10 bases lay outside the gene matches. Written as DNA, the CDR3 is TGTGCCAGCAGTTATGGGACAGGGCGAGCGACAGGGGAGCTGTTTTTT. Translating gives CASSYGTGRATGELFF.

This clonotype occurred a few times. The rearrangement links TRBV4-3 to TRBJ2-2, with D perhaps matching TRBD2 (5 bases). V lost 0 bases and J 6 bases, leaving 23 bases between the germline ends. Germline CDR1 LGHNA, CDR2 YSLEER. This CDR3 has 19 amino acids. CDR3 bases: TGCGCCAGCAGCCAAGATTCCAAAAGCGGCTCGCTGTGGGCCGGGGAGCTGTTTTTT. It codes for CASSQDSKSGSLWAGELFF.

CDR3 amino acids: CASSNRYGYTF. In DNA, the CDR3 is TGTGCCAGCAGTAACCGCTATGGCTACACCTTC. The chain has TRBV27 and TRBJ1-2; no reliable D call. This CDR3 is 11 amino acids long. V lost 5 bases to trimming and J lost 4 bases, with 5 bases between them. Germline V gene data show CDR1 as MNHEY and CDR2 as SMNVEV (reference sequence).

This clonotype came up a few times. The genes are TRBV11-3 and TRBJ2-1; TRBD2 might be the D (6 bases). The V and J ends lost 3 bases and 5 bases respectively, with 8 bases between them. Germline V lookup: CDR1 SGHNT, CDR2 YENEEA. CDR3 size: 13 residues. CDR3 bases: TGTGCCAGCAGCTTTGGAGGGGACAATGAGCAGTTCTTC. This codes for CASSFGGDNEQFF.

The chain recombines TRBV10-2 with TRBJ2-1, with D perhaps given as TRBD1 or TRBD2 (5 bases each). V shed 3 bases and J shed 9 bases, with 18 bases lying between them. The CDR3 runs 15 residues. The germline V gene encodes CDR1 WSHSY and CDR2 SAAADI. In DNA, the CDR3 is TGCGCCAGCAGTGAAGGGGTCTTCGGGGCAGGTGAGCAGTTCTTC. It codes for CASSEGVFGAGEQFF.

The rearrangement uses TRBV7-2 and TRBJ2-1; D may match TRBD1 or TRBD2 (5 bases each). Germline CDR1 and CDR2: SGHTA and FQGNSA. Trimming stripped 5 bases from V and 10 bases from J, with 18 bases between. The CDR3 has 14 amino acids. The CDR3 DNA is TGTGCCAGCAGCCAGGGACCCTTTGAGGGAGAGCAGTTCTTC. Translation gives CASSQGPFEGEQFF.

In this sample, this clonotype turned up a few times. In DNA, the CDR3 is TGCAGCGTTCAGGGGGCGCGGGATGATTTGAACACTGAAGCTTTCTTT. This codes for CSVQGARDDLNTEAFF. The chain recombines TRBV29-1 with TRBJ1-1, with 8 bases fitting TRBD1. The CDR3 has 16 residues. Germline V lookup: CDR1 SQVTM, CDR2 ANQGSEA. With 5 bases clipped from V and 0 bases from J, the junction kept 11 bases outside the gene matches.

The V call is TRBV6-4, the J call TRBJ2-2; TRBD1 aligns across 8 bases. Germline CDR1 MRHNA, CDR2 SNTAGT. V lost 2 bases to trimming and J lost 5 bases; unmatched junction nucleotides: 7. The CDR3 sequence is 16 residues long. The CDR3 spells CASSDGGQGQTGELFF. DNA for the CDR3: TGTGCCAGCAGTGACGGAGGACAGGGTCAAACCGGGGAGCTGTTTTTT.

This sequence joins TRBV5-6 and TRBJ1-5; D gene uncertain. Germline V gene data show CDR1 as SGHDT and CDR2 as YYEEEE. This CDR3 contains 15 residues. Trimming shortened V by 4 bases and J by 1 base, and 12 bases separated the two germline ends. CDR3 nucleotides: TGTGCCAGCAGCCCTTCCCCTGGGAGCAATCAGCCCCAGCATTTT. This sequence encodes CASSPSPGSNQPQHF.